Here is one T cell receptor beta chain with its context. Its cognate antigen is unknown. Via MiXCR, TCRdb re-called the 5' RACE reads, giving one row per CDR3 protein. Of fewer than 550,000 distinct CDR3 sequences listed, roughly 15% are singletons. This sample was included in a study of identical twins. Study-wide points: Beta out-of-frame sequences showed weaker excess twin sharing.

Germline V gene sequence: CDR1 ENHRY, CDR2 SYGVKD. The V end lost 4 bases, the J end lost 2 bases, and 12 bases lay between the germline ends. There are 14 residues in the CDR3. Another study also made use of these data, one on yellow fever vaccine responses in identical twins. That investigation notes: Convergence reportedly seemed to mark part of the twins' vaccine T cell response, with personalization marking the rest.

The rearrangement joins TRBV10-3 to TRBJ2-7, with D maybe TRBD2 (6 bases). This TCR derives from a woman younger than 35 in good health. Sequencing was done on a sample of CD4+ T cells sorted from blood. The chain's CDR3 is CAISVDGGTYEQYV. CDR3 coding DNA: TGTGCCATCAGTGTGGACGGGGGAACCTACGAGCAGTACGTC.